Here is one T cell receptor (beta chain) with its context. This entry belongs to a study of shared clonotypes between healthy human individuals. Study summary: For every donor, three CD4 naive, three CD4 memory, two CD8 naive and one CD8 memory plates were used.

CDR3 length: 16 residues. V was clipped by 6 bases and J by 4 bases, with 22 bases between them. Looked up from germline, CDR1 is MDHEN and CDR2 is SYDVKM. Original data processing: ImmunoSEQ gave junction-only sequences without quality scores, so filtering differed. TCRdb's table, derived via immunoSEQ multiplex PCR, lists solely in-frame clones and lacks some. V, J and clone size are taken as reported in that table, and D and trimming were inferred from the DNA itself. The sample records some 2.4 million clones, over 85% being singletons. The specimen was naive CD4+ T cells from PBMCs. Subset in this sample: CD45RA+ positively selected. This TCR was sampled from a man younger than 35 in good health. Some clones in this sample may be carry-over from other donors' samples. V usage is TRBV28 and J usage is TRBJ2-7; D tentatively fits TRBD1 or TRBD2 (6 bases each). CDR3 sequence (DNA): TGTGCCAGCAGGGGGGGCAGCCTAGAGCGGGTGTACGAGCAGTACTTC. Translated: CASRGGSLERVYEQYF.